This is a list of T cell receptor beta chains from one sample in a study of shared clonotypes between healthy human individuals. Sequenced by immunoSEQ multiplex PCR; TCRdb stores in-frame clones only, minus some. The table records 750,000 to 1,000,000 clones, roughly 92% of them present only once. The sample consisted of naive CD8+ T cells sorted from blood. Receptors were obtained from a man aged 25 to 45 in good health. CDR3s leave out the opening cysteine and the closing phenylalanine or tryptophan. The D gene is left open where the match is weak.

>TRBV9|TRBD2
ASSPGLAVLNEQF
>TRBV30|NA
AWSQDGSNIQY
>TRBV29-1|NA
SVFRAGMNTEAF
>TRBV7-9|NA
AEWWITYNEQF
>TRBV19|TRBD1
ASSLTGSRNEQF
>TRBV5-8|NA
ASSLVIDEQY
>TRBV29-1|TRBD2
SVETLAGDNGELF
>TRBV28|NA
ASSSPVRLYSNQPQH
>TRBV18|NA
ASSPRRLREAF
>TRBV5-4|NA
ASLTRIGQNTEAF
>TRBV5-1|NA
ASSSEDYGYT
>TRBV19|TRBD2
ASSPEREATDTQY
>TRBV11-2|TRBD2
ASSLDSLAGEDQETQY
>TRBV7-2|NA
ASSLNLLGEAF
>TRBV28|TRBD1
ASRSNQRTGVYNEQF
>TRBV2|TRBD1
ASSETGNGGYT
>TRBV28|TRBD2
ASSPIAGGGTDTQY
>TRBV15|NA
ATSGLPGYEQY
>TRBV6-6|TRBD1
ASSYLRDRDSEQY
>TRBV15|NA
ATSRDEEQEVYGYT
>TRBV2|NA
ASIDRGLGT
>TRBV6-5|TRBD1
ASSQQGGYGYT
>TRBV21-1|NA
ASSKARGVWANVLT
>TRBV29-1|NA
SFGGDATEAF
>TRBV27|NA
ASNPGDWDEQY
>TRBV7-9|TRBD1
ASSTTGQITDTQY
>TRBV25-1|NA
ASNPSRGRHTEAF
>TRBV28|NA
ASSKDRGTDTQY
>TRBV5-4|TRBD1
ASSFWEQGPETQY
>TRBV9|NA
ASSAHDNQGTGNTIY
>TRBV28|TRBD2
ASSTRTSGILYNEQF
>TRBV7-8|TRBD2
ASLASGRADNEQF
>TRBV14|TRBD2
ASSQGTSGSETQY
>TRBV7-9|NA
ASSLPAFYTQY
>TRBV7-8|NA
ASSQREYSYNEQF
>TRBV7-9|TRBD2
ASSQGWREGSNEQF
>TRBV19|NA
ASSIGLETQY
>TRBV7-2|NA
ASSPSRGREFGNEQF
>TRBV30|NA
ACRRLGDTEAF